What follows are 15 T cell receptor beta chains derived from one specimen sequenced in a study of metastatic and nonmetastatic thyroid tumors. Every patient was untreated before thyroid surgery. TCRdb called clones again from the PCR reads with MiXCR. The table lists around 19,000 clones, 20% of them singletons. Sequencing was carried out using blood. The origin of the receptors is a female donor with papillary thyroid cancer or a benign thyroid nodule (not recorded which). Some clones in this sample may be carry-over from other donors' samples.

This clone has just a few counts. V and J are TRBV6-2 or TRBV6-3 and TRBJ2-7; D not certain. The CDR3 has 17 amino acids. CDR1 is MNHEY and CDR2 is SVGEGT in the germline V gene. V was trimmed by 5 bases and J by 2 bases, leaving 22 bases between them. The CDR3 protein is CASSTRFDLIGTYEQYF. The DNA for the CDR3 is TGTGCCAGCAGTACCCGATTTGACCTAATAGGCACCTACGAGCAGTACTTC.

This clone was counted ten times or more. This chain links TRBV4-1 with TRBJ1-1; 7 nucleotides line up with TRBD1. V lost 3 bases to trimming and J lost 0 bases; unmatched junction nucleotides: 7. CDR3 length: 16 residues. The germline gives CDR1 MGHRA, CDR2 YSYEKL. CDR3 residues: CASSQPGQSLNTEAFF. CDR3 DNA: TGCGCCAGCAGCCAGCCGGGACAGTCCTTGAACACTGAAGCTTTCTTT.

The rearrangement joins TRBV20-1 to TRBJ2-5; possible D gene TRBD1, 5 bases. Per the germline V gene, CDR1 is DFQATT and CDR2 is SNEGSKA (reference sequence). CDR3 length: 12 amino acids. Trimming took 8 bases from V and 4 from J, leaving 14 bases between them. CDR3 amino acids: CSSSMGRETQYF. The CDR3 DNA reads TGCAGTTCCAGCATGGGGCGAGAGACCCAGTACTTC.

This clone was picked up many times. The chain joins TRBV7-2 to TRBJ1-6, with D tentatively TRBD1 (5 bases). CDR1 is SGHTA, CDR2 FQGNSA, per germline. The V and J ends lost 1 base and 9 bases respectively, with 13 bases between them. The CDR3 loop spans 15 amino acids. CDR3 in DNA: TGTGCCAGCAGCTTAGACAGGTCGTTATCTTCACCCCTCCACTTT. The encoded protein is CASSLDRSLSSPLHF.

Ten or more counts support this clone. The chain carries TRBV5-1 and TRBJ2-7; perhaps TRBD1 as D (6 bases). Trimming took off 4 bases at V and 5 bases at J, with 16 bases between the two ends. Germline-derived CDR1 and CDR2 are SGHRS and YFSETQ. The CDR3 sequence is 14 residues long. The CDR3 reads CASSPYGGPNEQYF. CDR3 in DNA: TGCGCCAGCAGCCCCTATGGGGGCCCAAACGAGCAGTACTTC.

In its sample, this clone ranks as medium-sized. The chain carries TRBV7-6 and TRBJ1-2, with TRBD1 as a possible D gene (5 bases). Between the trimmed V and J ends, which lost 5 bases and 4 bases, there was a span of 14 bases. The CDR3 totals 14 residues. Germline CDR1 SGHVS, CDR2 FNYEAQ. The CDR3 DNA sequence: TGTGCCAGCAGCCTTGACGTGGGACCCTATGGCTACACCTTC. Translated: CASSLDVGPYGYTF. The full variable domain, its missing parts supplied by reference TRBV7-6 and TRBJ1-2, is GAGVSQSPRYKVTKRGQDVALRCDPISGHVSLYWYRQALGQGPEFLTYFNYEAQQDKSGLPNDRFSAERPEGSISTLTIQRTEQRDSAMYRCASSLDVGPYGYTFGSGTRLTVV.

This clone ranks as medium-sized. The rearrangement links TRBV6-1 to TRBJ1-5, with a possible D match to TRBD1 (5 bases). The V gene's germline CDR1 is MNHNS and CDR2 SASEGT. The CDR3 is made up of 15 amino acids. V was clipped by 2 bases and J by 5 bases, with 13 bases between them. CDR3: CASSEQGWGDQPQHF. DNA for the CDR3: TGTGCCAGCAGTGAACAGGGATGGGGAGATCAGCCCCAGCATTTT.

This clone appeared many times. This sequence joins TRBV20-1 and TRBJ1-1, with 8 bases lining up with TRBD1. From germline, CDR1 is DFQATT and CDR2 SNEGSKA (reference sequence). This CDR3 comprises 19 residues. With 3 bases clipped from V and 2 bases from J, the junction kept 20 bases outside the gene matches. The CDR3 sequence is CSARGYRQGASHQNTEAFF. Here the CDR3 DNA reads TGCAGTGCTAGGGGCTATCGGCAGGGGGCCTCCCACCAAAACACTGAAGCTTTCTTT.

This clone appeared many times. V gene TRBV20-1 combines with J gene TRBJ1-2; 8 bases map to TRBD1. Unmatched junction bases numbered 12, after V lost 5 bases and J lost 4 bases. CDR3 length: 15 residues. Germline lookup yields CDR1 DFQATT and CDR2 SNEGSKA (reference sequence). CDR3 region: CSAVPGQGSSYGYTF. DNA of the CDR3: TGCAGTGCTGTCCCTGGACAGGGCTCCTCCTATGGCTACACCTTC.

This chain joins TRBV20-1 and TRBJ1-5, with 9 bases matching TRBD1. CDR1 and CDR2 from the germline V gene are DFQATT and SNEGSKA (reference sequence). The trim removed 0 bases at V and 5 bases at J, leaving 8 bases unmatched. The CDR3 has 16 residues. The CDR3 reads CSARDYRTGVYQPQHF. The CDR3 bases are TGCAGTGCTAGAGATTATAGGACAGGGGTTTATCAGCCCCAGCATTTT.

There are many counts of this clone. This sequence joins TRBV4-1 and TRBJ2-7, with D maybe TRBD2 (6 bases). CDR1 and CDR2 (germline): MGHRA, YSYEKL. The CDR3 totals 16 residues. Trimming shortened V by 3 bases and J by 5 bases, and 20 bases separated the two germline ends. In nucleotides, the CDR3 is TGCGCCAGCAGCCAGGTTAGACTAGTAAAGGGCGACGAGCAGTACTTC. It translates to CASSQVRLVKGDEQYF.

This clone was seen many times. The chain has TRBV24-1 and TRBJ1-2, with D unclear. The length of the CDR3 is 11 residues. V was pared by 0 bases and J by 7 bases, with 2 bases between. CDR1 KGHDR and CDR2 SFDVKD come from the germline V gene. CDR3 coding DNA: TGTGCCACCAGTGATTTGGGTGGCTACACCTTC. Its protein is CATSDLGGYTF.

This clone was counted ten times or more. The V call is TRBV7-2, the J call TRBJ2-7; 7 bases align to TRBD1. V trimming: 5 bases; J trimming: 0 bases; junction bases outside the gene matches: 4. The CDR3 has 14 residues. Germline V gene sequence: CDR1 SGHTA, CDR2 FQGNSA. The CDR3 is CASSLGQPSYEQYF. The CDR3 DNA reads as TGTGCCAGCAGCCTGGGACAGCCCTCCTACGAGCAGTACTTC.

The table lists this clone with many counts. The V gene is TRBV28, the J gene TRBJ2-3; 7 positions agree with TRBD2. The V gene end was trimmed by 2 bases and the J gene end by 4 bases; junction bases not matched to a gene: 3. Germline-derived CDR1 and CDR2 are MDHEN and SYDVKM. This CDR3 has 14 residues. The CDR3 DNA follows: TGTGCCAGCAGTTTAACGGGAGGTGCAGATACGCAGTATTTT. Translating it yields CASSLTGGADTQYF.

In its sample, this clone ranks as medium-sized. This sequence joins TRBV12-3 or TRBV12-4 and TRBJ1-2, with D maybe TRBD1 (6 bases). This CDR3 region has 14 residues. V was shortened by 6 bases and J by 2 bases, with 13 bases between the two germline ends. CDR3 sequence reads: CASSSTGPNYGYTF. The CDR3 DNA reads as TGTGCCAGCAGCTCGACAGGTCCCAACTATGGCTACACCTTC.